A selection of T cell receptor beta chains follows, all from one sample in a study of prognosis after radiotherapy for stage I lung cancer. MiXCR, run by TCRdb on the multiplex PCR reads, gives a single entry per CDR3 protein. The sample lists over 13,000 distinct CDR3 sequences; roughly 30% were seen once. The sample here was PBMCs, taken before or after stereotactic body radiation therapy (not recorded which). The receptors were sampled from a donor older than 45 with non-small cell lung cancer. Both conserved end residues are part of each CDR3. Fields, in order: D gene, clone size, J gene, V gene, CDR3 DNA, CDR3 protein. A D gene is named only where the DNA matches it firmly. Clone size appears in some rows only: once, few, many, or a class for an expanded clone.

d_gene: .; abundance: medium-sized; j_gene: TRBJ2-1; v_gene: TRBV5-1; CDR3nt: TGCGCCAGCAGCTTGTCGGGCGGGGAGAGCTCCTACAATGAGCAGTTCTTC; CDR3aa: CASSLSGGESSYNEQFF
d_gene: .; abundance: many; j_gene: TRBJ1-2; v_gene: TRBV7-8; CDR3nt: TGTGCCAGCAGCTTAGCGTCGGTACGGCAGATCTATGGCTACACCTTC; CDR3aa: CASSLASVRQIYGYTF
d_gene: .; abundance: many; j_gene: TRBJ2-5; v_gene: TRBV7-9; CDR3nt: TGTGCCAGCAGCTCCCCCGGTCCCGAGGTAGAGACCCAGTACTTC; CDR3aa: CASSSPGPEVETQYF
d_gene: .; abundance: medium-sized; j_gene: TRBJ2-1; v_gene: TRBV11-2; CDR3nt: TGTGCCAGCAGCTTAGCGGGACCCTACAATGAGCAGTTCTTC; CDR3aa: CASSLAGPYNEQFF
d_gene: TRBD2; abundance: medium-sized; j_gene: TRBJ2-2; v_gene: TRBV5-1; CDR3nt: TGCGCCAGCAGCTTGGTGGTAGCGGGATCACCCGGGGAGCTGTTTTTT; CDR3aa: CASSLVVAGSPGELFF
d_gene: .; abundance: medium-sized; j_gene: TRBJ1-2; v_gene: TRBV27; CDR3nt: TGTGCCAGCAGTCCTCAGGGTCCTAACTATGGCTACACCTTC; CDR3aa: CASSPQGPNYGYTF
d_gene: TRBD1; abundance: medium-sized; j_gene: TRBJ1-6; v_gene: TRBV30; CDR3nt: TGTGCCTGGGGGACAGGAAGCTCCTATAATTCACCCCTCCACTTT; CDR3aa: CAWGTGSSYNSPLHF
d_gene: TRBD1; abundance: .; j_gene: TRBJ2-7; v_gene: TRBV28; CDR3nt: TGTGCCAGCACCCCGTCGTCCGGGACAGCCCCTTACTTC; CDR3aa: CASTPSSGTAPYF
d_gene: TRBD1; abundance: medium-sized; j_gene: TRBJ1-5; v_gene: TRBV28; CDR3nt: TGTGCCAGCAGTCCAACGACAGGGGTAAATCAGCCCCAGCATTTT; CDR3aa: CASSPTTGVNQPQHF
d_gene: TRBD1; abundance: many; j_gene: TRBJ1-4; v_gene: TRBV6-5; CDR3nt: TGTGCCAGCAGTTACACATCGACAGGGGATGAAAAACTGTTTTTT; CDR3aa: CASSYTSTGDEKLFF
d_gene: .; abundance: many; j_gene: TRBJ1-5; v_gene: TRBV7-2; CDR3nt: TGTGCCAGCAGCTTATTCGTTGGAAGTCAGCCCCAGCATTTT; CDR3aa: CASSLFVGSQPQHF
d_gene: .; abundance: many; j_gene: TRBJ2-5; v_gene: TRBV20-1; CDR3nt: TGCAGTGCTGGGGACGGGGTACAAGAGACCCAGTACTTC; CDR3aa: CSAGDGVQETQYF
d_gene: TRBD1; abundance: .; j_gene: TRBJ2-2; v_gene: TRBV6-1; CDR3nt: TGTGCCAACAAGTTCGCCGGGACAGACAACACCGGGGAGCTGTTTTTT; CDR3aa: CANKFAGTDNTGELFF
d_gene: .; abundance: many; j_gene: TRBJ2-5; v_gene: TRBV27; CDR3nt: TGTGCCAGCAGTTTAATGGCTAGGGGGGAGACCCAGTACTTC; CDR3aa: CASSLMARGETQYF
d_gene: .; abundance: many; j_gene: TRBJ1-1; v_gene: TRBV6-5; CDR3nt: TGTGCCAGCAGTTCCAAAGGGGCCACTGAAGCTTTCTTT; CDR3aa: CASSSKGATEAFF
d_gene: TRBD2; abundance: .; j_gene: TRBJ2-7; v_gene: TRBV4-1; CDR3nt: TGCGCCAGCAACCAAGATGGCGGGGGGGGCCCCGTAGAGCAGTACTTC; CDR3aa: CASNQDGGGGPVEQYF
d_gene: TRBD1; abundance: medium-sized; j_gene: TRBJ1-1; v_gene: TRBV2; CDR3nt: TGTGCCAGCAGTGGTACAGGGGAGTCTGAAGCTTTCTTT; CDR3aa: CASSGTGESEAFF
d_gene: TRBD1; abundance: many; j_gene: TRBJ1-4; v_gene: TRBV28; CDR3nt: TGTGCCAGCAGTTTAGCGGACAGGAATGAAAAACTGTTTTTT; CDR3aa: CASSLADRNEKLFF
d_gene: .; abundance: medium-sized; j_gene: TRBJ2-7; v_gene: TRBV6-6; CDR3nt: TGTGCCAGCAGTTACTCGTTCTGGGACCGAGATTACGAGCAGTACTTC; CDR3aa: CASSYSFWDRDYEQYF
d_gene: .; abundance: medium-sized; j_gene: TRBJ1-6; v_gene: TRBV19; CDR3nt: TGTGCCAGCGCGTATTCTAATTCACCCCTCCACTTT; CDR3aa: CASAYSNSPLHF
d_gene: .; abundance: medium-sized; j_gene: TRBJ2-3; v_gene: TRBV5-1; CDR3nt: TGCGCCAGCAGCTTGGCGGTTAGCACAGATACGCAGTATTTT; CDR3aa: CASSLAVSTDTQYF
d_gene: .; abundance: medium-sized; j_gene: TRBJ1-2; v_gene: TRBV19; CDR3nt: TGTGCCAGTAGTAGAACAAGGCCAGCTAACTATGGCTACACCTTC; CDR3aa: CASSRTRPANYGYTF
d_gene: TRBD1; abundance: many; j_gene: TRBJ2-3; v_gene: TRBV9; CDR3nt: TGTGCCAGCAGCTTAGACAGGGGTTGGGCAGATACGCAGTATTTT; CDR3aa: CASSLDRGWADTQYF